Reported below is one T cell receptor beta chain. The data were obtained in a study of cytomegalovirus exposure and HLA in healthy donors. In nominal health when sampled, donors likely had unrecorded immune exposures nonetheless. Germline assignment: CDR1 SEHNR and CDR2 FQNEAQ (reference sequence). V shed 4 bases, J shed 5 bases, and the junction held 6 bases outside the gene matches. The CDR3 is 15 residues long. A multiplex PCR was run with 60 Vbeta primers and 13 Jbeta primers. Produced via immunoSEQ multiplex PCR; TCRdb's table is partial and in-frame only. The data show 90,000 to 120,000 clones, 60% to 85% seen once.

The receptor was isolated from a young woman in good health and CMV-seropositive. The sequencing sample was made of PBMCs. This chain links TRBV7-9 with TRBJ1-1, with 11 bases aligning to TRBD1. CDR3 nucleotide sequence: TGTGCCAGCAGCTGGGGGACAGGGGGGGGAACTGAAGCTTTCTTT. This translates into CASSWGTGGGTEAFF.